The 20 T cell receptor beta chains below come from one sample, sequenced in a study of blood T cell repertoires in COVID-19 (dated by TCRdb to the early 2020s). The library was produced with the immunoSEQ multiplex PCR assay. This is the immuneACCESS table as TCRdb keeps it, with only in-frame sequences that have V and J called. A part of the clones is gone; compared with another copy, unresolved V genes explain less than half, and the rest is unexplained. Counted in this sample were about 44,000 clones; 88% of them appeared once. The ten largest account for about 1.2% of the sample. Sequencing input: peripheral blood. These receptors were collected from a woman in her forties with acute or convalescent COVID-19.

The V call is TRBV10-3, the J call TRBJ1-4; no clear D gene. V was pared by 6 bases and J by 0 bases, with 14 bases between. The CDR3 has 16 amino acids. Germline-derived CDR1 and CDR2 are ENHRY and SYGVKD. CDR3: CAIRSREVATNEKLFF. The CDR3 DNA is TGTGCCATCAGATCACGGGAAGTTGCAACTAATGAAAAACTGTTTTTT.

V usage is TRBV4-3 and J usage is TRBJ2-1; 12 nucleotides agree with TRBD2. V was clipped by 0 bases and J by 8 bases; unmatched bases: 5. The CDR3 is 16 residues long. Germline CDR1 LGHNA, CDR2 YSLEER. The chain's CDR3 is CASSQDTSGGFDEQFF. CDR3 coding DNA: TGCGCCAGCAGCCAAGACACTAGCGGGGGGTTTGATGAGCAGTTCTTC.

This chain joins TRBV5-1 and TRBJ1-1, with D uncertain. V lost 4 bases and J 1 base, leaving 8 bases between the germline ends. Germline V CDR1 and CDR2: SGHRS, YFSETQ. The CDR3 spans 13 residues. The CDR3 spells CASSPPGNTEAFF. In DNA, the CDR3 is TGCGCCAGCAGCCCCCCGGGGAACACTGAAGCTTTCTTT.

The chain employs TRBV5-4 and TRBJ2-3; TRBD1 aligns across 7 bases. Germline values: CDR1 SGHNT, CDR2 YYREEE (reference sequence). Trimming removed 2 bases from V and 2 bases from J; junction bases left unmatched: 8. The CDR3 is made up of 16 amino acids. CDR3 sequence (DNA): TGTGCCAGCAGCTTACGACAGGGTATCCTCACAGATACGCAGTATTTT. The encoded protein is CASSLRQGILTDTQYF.

The rearrangement joins TRBV29-1 to TRBJ1-1; D may be TRBD1 (5 bases). In germline, CDR1 is SQVTM, CDR2 ANQGSEA. The CDR3 contains 11 residues. V gave up 6 bases and J gave up 12 bases, with 17 bases separating them. The CDR3 loop is CSVTSGTLTFF. The CDR3 DNA reads as TGCAGCGTCACCTCCGGGACTCTCACTTTCTTT.

V is TRBV20-1 and J is TRBJ2-7; D uncertain. The CDR3 covers 13 residues. V gave up 3 bases and J gave up 0 bases, with 9 bases separating them. Germline V lookup: CDR1 DFQATT, CDR2 SNEGSKA (reference sequence). CDR3 residues: CSASSTVSYEQYF. The CDR3 coding sequence is TGCAGTGCTAGTAGTACAGTCTCCTACGAGCAGTACTTC.

This clone was observed a handful of times. This chain uses TRBV3-1 (or the pseudogene TRBV3-2) with TRBJ1-3; D possibly corresponds to TRBD1 (6 bases). Germline V gives CDR1 LGHDT, CDR2 YNNKEL (reference sequence). The V and J ends lost 1 base and 2 bases respectively, with 12 bases between them. This CDR3 has 16 amino acids. CDR3 residues: CASSQVGGAAGNTIYF. CDR3 DNA sequence: TGTGCCAGCAGCCAAGTGGGGGGGGCGGCTGGAAACACCATATATTTT.

The genes are TRBV19 and TRBJ1-2, with 7 bases lining up with TRBD1. The V segment lost 3 bases and the J segment 3 bases; nucleotides outside the gene matches: 13. This CDR3 contains 17 residues. From germline, CDR1 is LNHDA and CDR2 SQIVND (reference sequence). Here the CDR3 DNA reads TGTGCCAGTAGTATCCCAGGGGGACGGGGAGGAGACTATGGCTACACCTTC. Protein: CASSIPGGRGGDYGYTF.

The rearrangement joins TRBV4-1 to TRBJ1-5, with D maybe TRBD1 (6 bases). V was shortened by 5 bases and J by 1 base, with 12 bases between the two germline ends. The CDR3 totals 15 residues. Per the germline V gene, CDR1 is MGHRA and CDR2 is YSYEKL. CDR3 sequence (DNA): TGCGCCAGCAGCGTACAGGGCAGAAGCAATCAGCCCCAGCATTTT. Translated: CASSVQGRSNQPQHF.

V gene TRBV19 combines with J gene TRBJ2-3; a possible D gene is TRBD2 (6 bases). The germline V gene encodes CDR1 LNHDA and CDR2 SQIVND (reference sequence). CDR3 size: 15 residues. V lost 5 bases to trimming and J lost 0 bases, with 12 bases between them. The CDR3 sequence is CASSGSSVSTDTQYF. The CDR3 region has the DNA TGTGCCAGTAGTGGCTCTAGCGTAAGCACAGATACGCAGTATTTT.

CDR3 region: CASTTSTGDTGELFF. In DNA form, the CDR3 reads TGCGCCAGCACAACCTCGACAGGGGACACCGGGGAGCTGTTTTTT. V is TRBV5-1 and J is TRBJ2-2, with 8 bases fitting TRBD1. The germline gives CDR1 SGHRS, CDR2 YFSETQ. CDR3 size: 15 residues. V lost 6 bases to trimming and J lost 3 bases; unmatched junction nucleotides: 7.

This chain connects TRBV2 to TRBJ2-5, with 8 bases that match TRBD1. Trimming cost V 6 bases and J 2 bases; bases outside gene matches: 5. Germline CDR1 reads SNHLY; CDR2 reads FYNNEI. The CDR3 runs 14 residues. This chain's CDR3 is CASRDREKQETQYF. CDR3 in DNA: TGTGCCAGCAGGGACAGGGAGAAGCAAGAGACCCAGTACTTC.

The V call is TRBV19, the J call TRBJ1-2, with D possibly matching TRBD1 (5 bases). CDR1 LNHDA and CDR2 SQIVND come from the germline V gene (reference sequence). Trimming removed 6 bases from V and 0 bases from J, with 11 bases in between. The length of the CDR3 is 14 residues. As DNA, the CDR3 is TGTGCCAGTAGGTTCTTGACAGCTAACTATGGCTACACCTTC. Residues: CASRFLTANYGYTF.

This clone has a handful of counts. The chain couples TRBV7-3 to TRBJ2-1; 12 bases are a match to TRBD2. CDR3 size: 14 residues. Germline loops: CDR1 SGHTA, CDR2 FQGTGA. With V trimmed by 5 bases and J by 13 bases, 9 bases remained unmatched. This CDR3 reads CASSLFTSGGRQFF. The DNA for the CDR3 is TGTGCCAGCAGCCTATTTACTAGCGGGGGGCGACAGTTCTTC.

V and J are TRBV7-3 and TRBJ1-2; D is unresolved. V was clipped by 5 bases and J by 3 bases, with 10 bases between them. Germline assignment: CDR1 SGHTA and CDR2 FQGTGA. The CDR3 has 13 residues. CDR3 sequence: CASSPDGDYGYTF. The CDR3 DNA is TGTGCCAGCAGCCCGGACGGGGACTATGGCTACACCTTC.

The chain's CDR3 is CASSLDKGRQGANGYTF. CDR3 DNA: TGTGCCAGCAGCTTAGATAAGGGTCGACAGGGGGCTAATGGCTACACCTTC. The chain is built from TRBV7-2 and TRBJ1-2; 10 bases are shared with TRBD1. CDR3 length equals 17 residues. Per the germline V gene, CDR1 is SGHTA and CDR2 is FQGNSA. Trimming took 1 base from V and 6 from J; bases not matched to a gene: 11.

J is TRBJ2-3 and V is TRBV7-9; TRBD1 might be the D (6 bases). Germline lookup yields CDR1 SEHNR and CDR2 FQNEAQ (reference sequence). Deletions cut 5 bases from V and 5 bases from J, with 17 bases between. CDR3 length: 15 amino acids. Here the CDR3 DNA reads TGTGCCAGCAGCCCGACAGGTTTCGTTGGAGATACGCAGTATTTT. It translates to CASSPTGFVGDTQYF.

This rearrangement joins TRBV6-2 or TRBV6-3 to TRBJ2-5, with D perhaps TRBD1 (5 bases). The germline V gene has CDR1 MNHEY and CDR2 SVGEGT. Trimming took off 2 bases at V and 0 bases at J, with 10 bases between the two ends. This CDR3 contains 15 residues. The DNA of the CDR3 is TGTGCCAGCAGTTACGACAGCTGGTACCAAGAGACCCAGTACTTC. Protein product: CASSYDSWYQETQYF.

The chain is built from TRBV11-2 and TRBJ1-1, with D maybe TRBD1 (5 bases). The length of the CDR3 is 15 residues. Per germline, CDR1 SGHAT and CDR2 FQNNGV. Trimming took 2 bases from V and 4 from J, leaving 14 bases between them. The CDR3 DNA is TGTGCCAGCAGCTTAATGCTGGGTGGGGCCACTGAAGCTTTCTTT. Protein product: CASSLMLGGATEAFF.

The rearrangement uses TRBV6-5 and TRBJ1-2; no firm D call. The CDR3 has 15 residues. The V end was cut by 5 bases, the J end by 0 bases, with 13 bases between. Germline CDR1 and CDR2: MNHEY and SVGAGI. CDR3: CASSLTQAANYGYTF. DNA for the CDR3: TGTGCCAGCAGTCTTACCCAGGCTGCTAACTATGGCTACACCTTC.